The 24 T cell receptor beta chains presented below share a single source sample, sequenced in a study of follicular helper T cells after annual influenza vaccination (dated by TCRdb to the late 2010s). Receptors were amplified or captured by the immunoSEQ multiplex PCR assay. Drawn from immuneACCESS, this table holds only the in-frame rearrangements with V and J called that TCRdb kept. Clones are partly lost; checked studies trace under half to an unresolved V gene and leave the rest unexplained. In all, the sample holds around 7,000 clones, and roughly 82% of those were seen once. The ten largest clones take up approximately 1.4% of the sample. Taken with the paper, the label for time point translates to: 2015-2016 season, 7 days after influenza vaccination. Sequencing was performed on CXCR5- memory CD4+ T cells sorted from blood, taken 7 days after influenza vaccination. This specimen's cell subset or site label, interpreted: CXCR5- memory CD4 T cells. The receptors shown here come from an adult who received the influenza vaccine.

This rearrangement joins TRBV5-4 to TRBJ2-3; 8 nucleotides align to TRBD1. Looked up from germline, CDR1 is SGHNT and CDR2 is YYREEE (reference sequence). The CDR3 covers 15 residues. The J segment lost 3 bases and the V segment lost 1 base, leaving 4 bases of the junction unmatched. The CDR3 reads CASSLRTGGTDTQYF. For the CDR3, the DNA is TGTGCCAGCAGCTTGAGAACAGGGGGGACAGATACGCAGTATTTT.

Here the CDR3 reads CASSYRGGSYEQYF. The CDR3 DNA reads TGTGCCAGCAGCTATAGGGGCGGCTCCTACGAGCAGTACTTC. The chain has TRBV5-6 and TRBJ2-7, with D perhaps matching TRBD1 (5 bases). V was cut by 3 bases and J by 0 bases, with 10 bases left in between. From germline, CDR1 is SGHDT and CDR2 YYEEEE. The CDR3 consists of 14 residues.

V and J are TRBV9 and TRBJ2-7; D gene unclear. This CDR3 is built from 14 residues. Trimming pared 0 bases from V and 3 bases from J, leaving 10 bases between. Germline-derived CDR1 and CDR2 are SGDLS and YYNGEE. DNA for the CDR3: TGTGCCAGCAGCGTAGGTCCCTCGTTCTACGAGCAGTACTTC. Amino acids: CASSVGPSFYEQYF. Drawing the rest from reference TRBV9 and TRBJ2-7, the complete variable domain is DSGVTQTPKHLITATGQRVTLRCSPRSGDLSVYWYQQSLDQGLQFLIQYYNGEERAKGNILERFSAQQFPDLHSELNLSSLELGDSALYFCASSVGPSFYEQYFGPGTRLTVT.

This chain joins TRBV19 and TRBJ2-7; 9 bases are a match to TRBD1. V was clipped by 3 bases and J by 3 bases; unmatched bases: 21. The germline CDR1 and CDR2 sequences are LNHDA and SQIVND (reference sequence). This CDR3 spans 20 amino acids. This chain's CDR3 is CASSITTGGSEADRLYEQYF. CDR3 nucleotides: TGTGCCAGTAGTATCACGACAGGGGGTTCCGAAGCGGACCGACTCTACGAGCAGTACTTC.

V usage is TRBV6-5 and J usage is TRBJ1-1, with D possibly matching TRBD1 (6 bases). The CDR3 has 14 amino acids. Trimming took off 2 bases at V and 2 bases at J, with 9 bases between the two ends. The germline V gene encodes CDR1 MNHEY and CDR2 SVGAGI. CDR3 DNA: TGTGCCAGCAGTTACGCAGGGGCAAACACTGAAGCTTTCTTT. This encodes CASSYAGANTEAFF.

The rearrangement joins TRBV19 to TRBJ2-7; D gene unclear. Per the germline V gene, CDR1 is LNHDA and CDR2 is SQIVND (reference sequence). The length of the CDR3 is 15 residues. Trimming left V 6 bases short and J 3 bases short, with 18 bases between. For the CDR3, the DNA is TGTGCCAGTAGAGGTAACGTTCGCCACATCTACGAGCAGTACTTC. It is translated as CASRGNVRHIYEQYF.

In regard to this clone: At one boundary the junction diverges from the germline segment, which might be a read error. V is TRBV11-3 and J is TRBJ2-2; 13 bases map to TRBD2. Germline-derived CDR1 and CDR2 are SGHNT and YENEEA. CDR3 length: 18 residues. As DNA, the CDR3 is TGTGCCAGCAGCGTCTGGACTAGCGGGAGTCCGAACCCCGGGGAGCTGTTTTTT. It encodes CASSVWTSGSPNPGELFF.

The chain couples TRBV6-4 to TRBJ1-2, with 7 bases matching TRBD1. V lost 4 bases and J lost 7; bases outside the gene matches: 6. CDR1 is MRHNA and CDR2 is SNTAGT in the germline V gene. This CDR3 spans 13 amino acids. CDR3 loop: CASSATQGGGYTF. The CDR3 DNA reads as TGTGCCAGCAGTGCTACCCAGGGGGGTGGCTACACCTTC.

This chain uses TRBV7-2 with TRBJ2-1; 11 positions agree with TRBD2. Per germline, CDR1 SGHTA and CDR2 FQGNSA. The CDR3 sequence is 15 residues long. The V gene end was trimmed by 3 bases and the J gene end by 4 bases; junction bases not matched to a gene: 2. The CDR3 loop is CASSFTSGGYNEQFF. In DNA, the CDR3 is TGTGCCAGCAGCTTTACTAGCGGGGGATACAATGAGCAGTTCTTC.

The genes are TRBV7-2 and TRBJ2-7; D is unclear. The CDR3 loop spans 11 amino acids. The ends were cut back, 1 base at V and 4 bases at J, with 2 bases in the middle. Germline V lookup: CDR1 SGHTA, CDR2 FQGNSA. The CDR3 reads CASSLEYEQYF. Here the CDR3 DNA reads TGTGCCAGCAGCTTAGAATACGAGCAGTACTTC.

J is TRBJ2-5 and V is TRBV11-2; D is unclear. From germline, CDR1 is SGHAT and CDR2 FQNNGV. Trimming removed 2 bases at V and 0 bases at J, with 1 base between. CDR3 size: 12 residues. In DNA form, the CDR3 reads TGTGCCAGCAGCTTAAACCAAGAGACCCAGTACTTC. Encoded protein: CASSLNQETQYF.

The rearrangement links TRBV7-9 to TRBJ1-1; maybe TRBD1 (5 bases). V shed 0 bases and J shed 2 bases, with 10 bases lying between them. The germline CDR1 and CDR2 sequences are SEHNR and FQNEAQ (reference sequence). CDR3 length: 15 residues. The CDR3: CASSLAGTANTEAFF. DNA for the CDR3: TGTGCCAGCAGCTTAGCGGGGACGGCTAACACTGAAGCTTTCTTT.

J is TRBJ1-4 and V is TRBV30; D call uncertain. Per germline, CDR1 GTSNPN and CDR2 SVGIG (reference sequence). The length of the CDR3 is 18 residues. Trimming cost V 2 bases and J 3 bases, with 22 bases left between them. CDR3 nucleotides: TGTGCCTGGAGTTCGGCCCCCTCGCTACGACGGTCTAATGAAAAACTGTTTTTT. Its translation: CAWSSAPSLRRSNEKLFF.

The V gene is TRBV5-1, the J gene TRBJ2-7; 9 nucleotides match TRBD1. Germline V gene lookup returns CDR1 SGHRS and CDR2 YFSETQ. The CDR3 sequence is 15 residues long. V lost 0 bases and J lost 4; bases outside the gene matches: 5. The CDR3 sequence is CASSLGRDRVYEQYF. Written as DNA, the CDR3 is TGCGCCAGCAGCTTGGGTCGGGACAGGGTATACGAGCAGTACTTC. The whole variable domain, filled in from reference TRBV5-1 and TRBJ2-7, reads KAGVTQTPRYLIKTRGQQVTLSCSPISGHRSVSWYQQTPGQGLQFLFEYFSETQRNKGNFPGRFSGRQFSNSRSEMNVSTLELGDSALYLCASSLGRDRVYEQYFGPGTRLTVT.

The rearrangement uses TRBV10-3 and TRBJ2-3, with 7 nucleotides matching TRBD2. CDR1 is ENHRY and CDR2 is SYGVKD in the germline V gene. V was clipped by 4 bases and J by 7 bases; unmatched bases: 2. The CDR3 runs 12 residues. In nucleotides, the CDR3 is TGTGCCATCAGTGGGGGAGGGAATACGCAGTATTTT. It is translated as CAISGGGNTQYF.

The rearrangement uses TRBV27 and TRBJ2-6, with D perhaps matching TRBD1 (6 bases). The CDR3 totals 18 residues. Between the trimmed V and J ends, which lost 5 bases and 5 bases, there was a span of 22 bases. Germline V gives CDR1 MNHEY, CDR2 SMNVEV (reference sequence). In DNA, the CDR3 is TGTGCCAGCAGTCCCCGACAGGACTTCCTCGGTAGGGCCAACGTCCTGACTTTC. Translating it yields CASSPRQDFLGRANVLTF.

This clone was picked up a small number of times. The CDR3 region has the DNA TGTGCCAGTAACGGTCCCGGGAGAGGGGACGAGCAGTACTTC. It is translated as CASNGPGRGDEQYF. The genes are TRBV19 and TRBJ2-7; tentatively, D is TRBD2 (6 bases). V lost 7 bases, J lost 5 bases, and 18 bases lay in between. The CDR3 extends over 14 amino acids. Germline loops: CDR1 LNHDA, CDR2 SQIVND (reference sequence).

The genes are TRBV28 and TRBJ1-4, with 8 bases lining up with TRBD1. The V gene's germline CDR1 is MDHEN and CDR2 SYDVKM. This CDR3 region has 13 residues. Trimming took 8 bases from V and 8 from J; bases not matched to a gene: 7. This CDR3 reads CASSDRQGEKLFF. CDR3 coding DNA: TGTGCCAGCTCCGACAGACAGGGGGAAAAACTGTTTTTT.

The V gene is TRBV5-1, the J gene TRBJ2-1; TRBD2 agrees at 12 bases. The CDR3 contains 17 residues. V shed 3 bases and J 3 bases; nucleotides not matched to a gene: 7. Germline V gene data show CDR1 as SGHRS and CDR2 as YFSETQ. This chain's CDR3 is CASSYPTSGSNYNEQFF. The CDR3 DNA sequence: TGCGCCAGCAGCTACCCGACTAGCGGGAGCAACTACAATGAGCAGTTCTTC.

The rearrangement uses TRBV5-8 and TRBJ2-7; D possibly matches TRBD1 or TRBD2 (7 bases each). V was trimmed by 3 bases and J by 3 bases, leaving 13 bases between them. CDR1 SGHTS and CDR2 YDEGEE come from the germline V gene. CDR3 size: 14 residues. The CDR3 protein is CASSSGGLFYEQYF. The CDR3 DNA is TGTGCCAGCAGCTCAGGGGGACTATTCTACGAGCAGTACTTC.

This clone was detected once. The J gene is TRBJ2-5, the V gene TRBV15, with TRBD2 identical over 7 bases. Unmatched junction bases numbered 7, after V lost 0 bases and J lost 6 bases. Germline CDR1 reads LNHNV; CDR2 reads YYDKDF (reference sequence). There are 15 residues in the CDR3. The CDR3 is CATSRDGGMEQTQYF. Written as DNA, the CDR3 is TGTGCCACCAGCAGAGACGGGGGGATGGAACAGACCCAGTACTTC. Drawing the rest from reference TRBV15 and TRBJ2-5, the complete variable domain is DAMVIQNPRYQVTQFGKPVTLSCSQTLNHNVMYWYQQKSSQAPKLLFHYYDKDFNNEADTPDNFQSRRPNTSFCFLDIRSPGLGDTAMYLCATSRDGGMEQTQYFGPGTRLLVL.

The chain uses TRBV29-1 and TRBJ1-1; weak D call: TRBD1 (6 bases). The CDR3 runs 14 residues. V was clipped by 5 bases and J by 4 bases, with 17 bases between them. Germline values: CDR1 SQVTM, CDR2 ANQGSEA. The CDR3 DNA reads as TGCAGCGTTTGTCCGGGGGGGCTTCGCACTGAAGCTTTCTTT. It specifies CSVCPGGLRTEAFF.

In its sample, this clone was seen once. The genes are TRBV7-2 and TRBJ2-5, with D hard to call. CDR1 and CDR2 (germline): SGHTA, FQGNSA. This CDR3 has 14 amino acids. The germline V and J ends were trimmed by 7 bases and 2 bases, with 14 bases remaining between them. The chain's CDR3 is CASNADGAQETQYF. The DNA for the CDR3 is TGTGCCAGCAACGCGGACGGTGCTCAAGAGACCCAGTACTTC. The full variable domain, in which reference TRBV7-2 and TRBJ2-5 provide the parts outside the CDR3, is GAGVSQSPSNKVTEKGKDVELRCDPISGHTALYWYRQSLGQGLEFLIYFQGNSAPDKSGLPSDRFSAERTGGSVSTLTIQRTQQEDSAVYLCASNADGAQETQYFGPGTRLLVL.

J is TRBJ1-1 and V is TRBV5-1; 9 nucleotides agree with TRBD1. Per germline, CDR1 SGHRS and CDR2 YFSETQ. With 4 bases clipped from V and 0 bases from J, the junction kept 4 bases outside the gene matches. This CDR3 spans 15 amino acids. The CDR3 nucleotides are TGCGCCAGCAGCCCCAGGACAGGGGTGAACACTGAAGCTTTCTTT. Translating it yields CASSPRTGVNTEAFF.